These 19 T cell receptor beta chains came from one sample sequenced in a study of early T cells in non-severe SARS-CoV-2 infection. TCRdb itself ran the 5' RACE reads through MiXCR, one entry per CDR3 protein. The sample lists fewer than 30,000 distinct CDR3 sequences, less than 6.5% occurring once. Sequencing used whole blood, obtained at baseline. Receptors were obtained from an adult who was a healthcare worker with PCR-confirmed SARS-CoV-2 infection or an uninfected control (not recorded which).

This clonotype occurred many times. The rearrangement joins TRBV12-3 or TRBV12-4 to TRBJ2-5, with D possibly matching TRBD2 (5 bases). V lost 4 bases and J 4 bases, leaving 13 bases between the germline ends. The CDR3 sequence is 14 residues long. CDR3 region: CASSSSDRGETQYF. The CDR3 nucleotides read TGTGCCAGCAGTTCCTCCGACCGGGGAGAGACCCAGTACTTC.

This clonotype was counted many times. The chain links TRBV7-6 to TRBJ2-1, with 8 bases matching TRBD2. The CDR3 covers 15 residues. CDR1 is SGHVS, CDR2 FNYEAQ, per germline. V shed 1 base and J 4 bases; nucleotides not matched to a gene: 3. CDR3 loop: CASSLGSGMYNEQFF. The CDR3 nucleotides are TGTGCCAGCAGCTTAGGTAGCGGGATGTACAATGAGCAGTTCTTC. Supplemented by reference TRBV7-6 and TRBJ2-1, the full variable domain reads GAGVSQSPRYKVTKRGQDVALRCDPISGHVSLYWYRQALGQGPEFLTYFNYEAQQDKSGLPNDRFSAERPEGSISTLTIQRTEQRDSAMYRCASSLGSGMYNEQFFGPGTRLTVL.

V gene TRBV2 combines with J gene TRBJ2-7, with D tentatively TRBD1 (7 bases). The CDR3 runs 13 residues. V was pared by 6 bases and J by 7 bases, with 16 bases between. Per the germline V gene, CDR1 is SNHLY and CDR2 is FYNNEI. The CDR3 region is CASRKGAGGEQYF. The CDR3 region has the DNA TGTGCCAGCAGAAAGGGGGCTGGAGGGGAGCAGTACTTC.

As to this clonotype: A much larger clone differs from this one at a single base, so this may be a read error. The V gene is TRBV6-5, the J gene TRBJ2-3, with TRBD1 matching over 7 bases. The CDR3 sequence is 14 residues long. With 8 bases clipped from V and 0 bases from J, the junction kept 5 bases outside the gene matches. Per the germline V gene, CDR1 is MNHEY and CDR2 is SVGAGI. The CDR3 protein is CASGRGPSTDTQYF. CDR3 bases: TGTGCCAGCGGAAGGGGGCCGAGCACAGATACGCAGTATTTT.

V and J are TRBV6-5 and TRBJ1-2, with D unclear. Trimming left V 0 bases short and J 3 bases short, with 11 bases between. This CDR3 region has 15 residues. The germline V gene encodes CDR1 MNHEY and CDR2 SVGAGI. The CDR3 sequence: CASSYSRSGDYGYTF. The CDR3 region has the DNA TGTGCCAGCAGTTACTCTAGGAGCGGCGACTATGGCTACACCTTC.

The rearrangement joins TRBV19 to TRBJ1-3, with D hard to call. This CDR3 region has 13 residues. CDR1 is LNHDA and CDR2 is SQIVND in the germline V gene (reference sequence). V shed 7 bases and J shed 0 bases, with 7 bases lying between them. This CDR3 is CASTTFSGNTIYF. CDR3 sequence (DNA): TGTGCCAGTACCACTTTCTCTGGAAACACCATATATTTT.

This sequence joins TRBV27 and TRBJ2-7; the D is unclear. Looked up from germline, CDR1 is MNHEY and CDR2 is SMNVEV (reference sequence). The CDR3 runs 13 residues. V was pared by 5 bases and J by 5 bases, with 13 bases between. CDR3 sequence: CASSLSYRDEQYF. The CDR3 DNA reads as TGTGCCAGCAGTCTTTCTTACAGAGACGAGCAGTACTTC.

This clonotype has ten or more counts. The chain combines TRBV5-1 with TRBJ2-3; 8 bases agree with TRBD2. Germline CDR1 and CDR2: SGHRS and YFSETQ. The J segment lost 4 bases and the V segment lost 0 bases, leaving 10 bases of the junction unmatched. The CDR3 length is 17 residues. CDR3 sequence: CASSLEVAGSGADTQYF. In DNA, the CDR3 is TGCGCCAGCAGCTTGGAAGTAGCGGGGTCTGGTGCAGATACGCAGTATTTT.

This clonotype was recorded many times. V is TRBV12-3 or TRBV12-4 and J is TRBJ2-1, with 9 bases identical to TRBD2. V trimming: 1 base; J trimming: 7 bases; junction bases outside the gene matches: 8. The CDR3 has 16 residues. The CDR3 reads CASSLGVDSGSNEQFF. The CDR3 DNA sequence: TGTGCCAGCAGTTTAGGGGTTGATAGCGGGAGTAATGAGCAGTTCTTC.

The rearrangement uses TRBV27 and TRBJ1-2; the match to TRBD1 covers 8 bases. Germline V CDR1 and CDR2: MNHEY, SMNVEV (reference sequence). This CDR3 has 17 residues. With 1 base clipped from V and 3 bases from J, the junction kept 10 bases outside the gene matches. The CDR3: CASSLFAYNRGDYGYTF. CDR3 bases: TGTGCCAGCAGTTTATTCGCCTACAACAGGGGGGACTATGGCTACACCTTC.

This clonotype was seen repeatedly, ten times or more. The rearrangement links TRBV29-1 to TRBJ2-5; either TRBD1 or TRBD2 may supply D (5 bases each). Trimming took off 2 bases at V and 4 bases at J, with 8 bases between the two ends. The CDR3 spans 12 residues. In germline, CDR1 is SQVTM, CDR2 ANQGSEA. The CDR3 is CSVETGGETQYF. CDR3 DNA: TGCAGCGTTGAAACAGGAGGAGAGACCCAGTACTTC.

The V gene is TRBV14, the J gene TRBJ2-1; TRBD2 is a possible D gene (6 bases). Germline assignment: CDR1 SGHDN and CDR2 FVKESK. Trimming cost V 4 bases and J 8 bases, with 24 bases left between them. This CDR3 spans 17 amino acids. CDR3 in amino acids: CASSPRPGGRSGDEQFF. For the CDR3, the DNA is TGTGCCAGCAGCCCCCGGCCCGGAGGGAGGAGCGGCGATGAGCAGTTCTTC.

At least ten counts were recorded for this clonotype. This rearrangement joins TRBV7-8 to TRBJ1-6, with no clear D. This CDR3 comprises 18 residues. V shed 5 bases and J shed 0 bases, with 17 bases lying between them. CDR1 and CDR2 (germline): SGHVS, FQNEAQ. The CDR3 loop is CASSTRTDQSSYNSPLHF. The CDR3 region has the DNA TGTGCCAGCAGCACTAGGACGGATCAAAGCTCCTATAATTCACCCCTCCACTTT.

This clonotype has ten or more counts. The CDR3 sequence is CATSWLDTQYF. The CDR3 coding sequence is TGTGCCACCAGTTGGTTGGATACGCAGTATTTT. The chain carries TRBV24-1 and TRBJ2-3; D remains unclear. The CDR3 consists of 11 residues. Germline V gene data show CDR1 as KGHDR and CDR2 as SFDVKD. Trimming took 6 bases from V and 6 from J, leaving 6 bases between them.

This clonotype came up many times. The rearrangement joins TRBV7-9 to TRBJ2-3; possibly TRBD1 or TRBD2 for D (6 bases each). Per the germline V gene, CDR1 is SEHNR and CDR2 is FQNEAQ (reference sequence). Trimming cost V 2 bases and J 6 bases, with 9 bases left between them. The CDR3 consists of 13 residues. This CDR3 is CASSLRGDDTQYF. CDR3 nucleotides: TGTGCCAGCAGCTTAAGGGGGGATGATACGCAGTATTTT.

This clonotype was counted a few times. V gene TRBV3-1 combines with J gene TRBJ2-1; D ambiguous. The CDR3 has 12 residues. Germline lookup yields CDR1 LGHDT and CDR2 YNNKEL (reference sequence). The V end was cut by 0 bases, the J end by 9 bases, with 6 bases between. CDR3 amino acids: CASSQEWGEQFF. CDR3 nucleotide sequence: TGTGCCAGCAGCCAAGAGTGGGGTGAGCAGTTCTTC.

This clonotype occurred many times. CDR3 nucleotides: TGTGCCAGCAGCCCCGGTGTGGGCACGGCTTTCTTT. Translated: CASSPGVGTAFF. The V call is TRBV14, the J call TRBJ1-1; D gene uncertain. This CDR3 region has 12 residues. CDR1 is SGHDN, CDR2 FVKESK, per germline. With 4 bases removed from V and 11 bases from J, the gap between germline ends came to 14 bases.

CDR3 sequence (DNA): TGTGCCAGCAGTCGCCCGGGGACACCCGGGGAGACCCAGTACTTC. This sequence encodes CASSRPGTPGETQYF. J is TRBJ2-5 and V is TRBV6-5; the D gene is possibly TRBD1 (6 bases). The CDR3 extends over 15 amino acids. Germline CDR1 MNHEY, CDR2 SVGAGI. With 5 bases removed from V and 5 bases from J, the gap between germline ends came to 18 bases.

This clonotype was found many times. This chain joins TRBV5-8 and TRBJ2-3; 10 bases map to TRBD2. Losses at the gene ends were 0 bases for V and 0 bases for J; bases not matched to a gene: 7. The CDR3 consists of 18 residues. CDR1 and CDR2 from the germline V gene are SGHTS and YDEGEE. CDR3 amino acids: CASSLEAGGPLSTDTQYF. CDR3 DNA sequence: TGTGCCAGCAGCTTGGAAGCGGGAGGGCCCTTAAGCACAGATACGCAGTATTTT.